The 29 T cell receptor beta chains in this list originate from one sample, sequenced in a study of graft-versus-host responses after intestinal transplantation (dated by TCRdb to 2020 to 2022). Libraries were made using the immunoSEQ multiplex PCR assay. This is the immuneACCESS table as TCRdb keeps it, with only in-frame sequences that have V and J called. A part of the clones is gone; compared with another copy, unresolved V genes explain less than half, and the rest is unexplained. For this sample there are roughly 17,000 clones; about 80% appear just once. The top ten hold around 6% of the sample. To isolate intraepithelial and lamina propria lymphocytes from graft specimens, dithiothreitol, EDTA incubations and collagenase D digestion were used. Sequenced here: ileum tissue, sampled 17 days after transplant. These receptors were collected from a human patient who received an intestinal transplant, so some T cells may come from the graft donor.

The chain uses TRBV7-6 and TRBJ1-5; D is unresolved. The CDR3 loop spans 18 amino acids. Trimming took 2 bases from V and 3 from J, leaving 20 bases between them. Per germline, CDR1 SGHVS and CDR2 FNYEAQ. The CDR3 protein is CASSLPGREKEVNQPQHF. The DNA of the CDR3 is TGTGCCAGCAGCTTACCGGGGAGGGAAAAAGAGGTCAATCAGCCCCAGCATTTT.

This chain connects TRBV29-1 to TRBJ1-3; D is unresolved. The CDR3 runs 13 residues. With 4 bases removed from V and 2 bases from J, the gap between germline ends came to 9 bases. Germline CDR1 and CDR2: SQVTM and ANQGSEA. The chain's CDR3 is CSVGGLTGNTIYF. CDR3 DNA: TGCAGCGTTGGGGGTCTTACTGGAAACACCATATATTTT. Drawing the rest from reference TRBV29-1 and TRBJ1-3, the complete variable domain is SAVISQKPSRDICQRGTSLTIQCQVDSQVTMMFWYRQQPGQSLTLIATANQGSEATYESGFVIDKFPISRPNLTFSTLTVSNMSPEDSSIYLCSVGGLTGNTIYFGEGSWLTVV.

The rearrangement joins TRBV28 to TRBJ1-1, with a possible D match to TRBD1 (5 bases). V was clipped by 2 bases and J by 3 bases, with 10 bases between them. The germline V gene encodes CDR1 MDHEN and CDR2 SYDVKM. The CDR3 has 14 amino acids. DNA of the CDR3: TGTGCCAGCAGTTTACATGGGGCCGACACTGAAGCTTTCTTT. Translation gives CASSLHGADTEAFF.

The V gene is TRBV7-9, the J gene TRBJ2-5, with D possibly being TRBD1 (6 bases). Germline CDR1 is SEHNR and CDR2 is FQNEAQ (reference sequence). The CDR3 loop spans 15 amino acids. Trimming took 1 base from V and 5 from J, leaving 14 bases between them. CDR3 sequence: CASSLGDRWTETQYF. CDR3 sequence (DNA): TGTGCCAGCAGCTTAGGTGACAGGTGGACTGAGACCCAGTACTTC.

The V gene is TRBV2, the J gene TRBJ2-2; the D gene could be TRBD1 or TRBD2 (5 bases each). Germline V gene lookup returns CDR1 SNHLY and CDR2 FYNNEI. The CDR3 covers 16 residues. Trimming shortened V by 2 bases and J by 0 bases, and 10 bases separated the two germline ends. The CDR3 DNA follows: TGTGCCAGCAGTGAACTTGGGACGACGAACACCGGGGAGCTGTTTTTT. This sequence encodes CASSELGTTNTGELFF.

The chain employs TRBV6-6 and TRBJ1-2; 7 bases match TRBD1. The ends lost 5 bases at V and 3 bases at J; junction bases unmatched: 0. Germline-derived CDR1 and CDR2 are MNHNY and SVGAGI (reference sequence). The CDR3 loop spans 12 amino acids. The CDR3 sequence is CASSDRDYGYTF. For the CDR3, the DNA is TGTGCCAGCAGTGACAGGGACTATGGCTACACCTTC.

This chain links TRBV7-9 with TRBJ2-7, with D perhaps matching TRBD2 (7 bases). CDR1 is SEHNR and CDR2 is FQNEAQ in the germline V gene (reference sequence). This CDR3 region has 13 residues. Trimming pared 10 bases from V and 1 base from J, leaving 14 bases between. CDR3 coding DNA: TGTGCCACCACACGGGGGGCTTCCTACGAGCAGTACTTC. It translates to CATTRGASYEQYF. Together with reference TRBV7-9 and TRBJ2-7, the CDR3 gives the full variable domain: DTGVSQNPRHKITKRGQNVTFRCDPISEHNRLYWYRQTLGQGPEFLTYFQNEAQLEKSRLLSDRFSAERPKGSFSTLEIQRTEQGDSAMYLCATTRGASYEQYFGPGTRLTVT.

This chain connects TRBV28 to TRBJ2-3; perhaps TRBD2 as D (6 bases). Per germline, CDR1 MDHEN and CDR2 SYDVKM. The length of the CDR3 is 14 residues. V dropped 3 bases and J dropped 0 bases, with 7 bases sitting between them. CDR3 residues: CASSFGGSTDTQYF. Written as DNA, the CDR3 is TGTGCCAGCAGTTTCGGAGGGAGCACAGATACGCAGTATTTT.

The V and J genes are TRBV4-1 and TRBJ2-7; D perhaps matches TRBD1 (5 bases). V dropped 2 bases and J dropped 2 bases, with 25 bases sitting between them. CDR3 size: 19 residues. Germline values: CDR1 MGHRA, CDR2 YSYEKL. This chain's CDR3 is CASSQLEYAGRLRTYEQYF. The CDR3 nucleotides are TGCGCCAGCAGCCAACTCGAGTACGCAGGGCGTCTTCGTACCTACGAGCAGTACTTC.

The chain carries TRBV5-6 and TRBJ2-1; TRBD2 matches at 7 bases. The germline gives CDR1 SGHDT, CDR2 YYEEEE. The CDR3 is 16 residues long. The ends lost 4 bases at V and 7 bases at J; junction bases unmatched: 14. The CDR3 DNA follows: TGTGCCAGCAGCCAAATAAGGACTAGTTTTCTTAATGAGCAGTTCTTC. Translating it yields CASSQIRTSFLNEQFF.

The chain has TRBV6-6 and TRBJ1-1, with D possibly matching TRBD1 (6 bases). The CDR3 contains 13 residues. Trimming left V 4 bases short and J 5 bases short, with 11 bases between. Germline V lookup: CDR1 MNHNY, CDR2 SVGAGI (reference sequence). CDR3 DNA: TGTGCCAGCAGTTCGCAGGGACAAACTGAAGCTTTCTTT. This encodes CASSSQGQTEAFF.

The chain links TRBV5-6 to TRBJ1-2; weak D call: TRBD1 (5 bases). Germline V gene data show CDR1 as SGHDT and CDR2 as YYEEEE. V was shortened by 6 bases and J by 7 bases, with 13 bases between the two germline ends. The CDR3 extends over 12 amino acids. The CDR3 sequence: CASTDSPSGYTF. CDR3 DNA sequence: TGTGCCAGCACCGACAGTCCCTCTGGCTACACCTTC.

This clone came up a few times. The V and J genes are TRBV4-3 and TRBJ1-1; 9 positions match TRBD1. CDR3 size: 14 residues. CDR1 is LGHNA and CDR2 is YSLEER in the germline V gene. The V segment lost 3 bases and the J segment 5 bases; nucleotides outside the gene matches: 4. The CDR3 loop is CASSQDRGGTEAFF. The CDR3 nucleotides read TGCGCCAGCAGCCAGGACAGGGGTGGAACTGAAGCTTTCTTT.

The V call is TRBV28, the J call TRBJ1-5; D may be TRBD1 (5 bases). In germline, CDR1 is MDHEN, CDR2 SYDVKM. This CDR3 has 16 amino acids. V was clipped by 5 bases and J by 0 bases, with 14 bases between them. For the CDR3, the DNA is TGTGCCAGCAGTCCCTCGGGACTGCTTAGCAATCAGCCCCAGCATTTT. It encodes CASSPSGLLSNQPQHF.

This clone was detected a few times. The genes are TRBV7-2 and TRBJ1-1; a possible D gene is TRBD1 (5 bases). CDR3 length equals 14 residues. Trimming left V 0 bases short and J 5 bases short, with 10 bases between. Germline values: CDR1 SGHTA, CDR2 FQGNSA. The CDR3 reads CASSLAGPRTEAFF. CDR3 bases: TGTGCCAGCAGCTTAGCGGGGCCTCGGACTGAAGCTTTCTTT.

This clone was detected once. In DNA, the CDR3 is TGTGCCAGCAGCCTATCAGGGGAAAAACTGTTTTTT. As protein: CASSLSGEKLFF. This sequence joins TRBV11-2 and TRBJ1-4; tentative D call: TRBD1 (5 bases). CDR1 is SGHAT, CDR2 FQNNGV, per germline. V lost 5 bases and J lost 8, with 9 bases in between. The CDR3 spans 12 residues.

The chain carries TRBV19 and TRBJ1-5, with D uncertain. CDR1 LNHDA and CDR2 SQIVND come from the germline V gene (reference sequence). This CDR3 is built from 13 residues. V lost 3 bases and J lost 3, with 6 bases in between. The CDR3 protein is CASSIDANQPQHF. The CDR3 nucleotides are TGTGCCAGTAGTATTGACGCCAATCAGCCCCAGCATTTT.

This rearrangement joins TRBV6-1 to TRBJ2-1, with D perhaps matching TRBD1 (6 bases). V lost 0 bases to trimming and J lost 8 bases, with 8 bases between them. CDR3 length: 13 residues. In germline, CDR1 is MNHNS, CDR2 SASEGT. CDR3: CASSEATGHEQFF. The CDR3 DNA sequence: TGTGCCAGCAGTGAAGCTACAGGGCATGAGCAGTTCTTC.

This clone was observed a single time. V and J are TRBV5-4 and TRBJ2-7; D is uncertain. Trimming took off 4 bases at V and 2 bases at J, with 13 bases between the two ends. The CDR3 has 14 amino acids. The germline V gene has CDR1 SGHNT and CDR2 YYREEE (reference sequence). Here the CDR3 DNA reads TGTGCCAGCAGCCGTAACCAGATCCCCTACGAGCAGTACTTC. Its translation is CASSRNQIPYEQYF.

The gene calls are TRBV28 and TRBJ2-7; 11 nucleotides agree with TRBD2. Losses at the gene ends were 4 bases for V and 6 bases for J; bases not matched to a gene: 8. The CDR3 extends over 15 amino acids. Germline V CDR1 and CDR2: MDHEN, SYDVKM. CDR3 in DNA: TGTGCCAGCAGTTCCCTCCTAGCGGGAGGACCCGAGCAGTACTTC. This codes for CASSSLLAGGPEQYF.

The rearrangement uses TRBV7-2 and TRBJ2-7; D possibly uses TRBD1 or TRBD2 (5 bases each). The germline CDR1 and CDR2 sequences are SGHTA and FQGNSA. The CDR3 is made up of 14 amino acids. V dropped 5 bases and J dropped 4 bases, with 15 bases sitting between them. DNA for the CDR3: TGTGCCAGCAGCCCAACCCGGGGCGGGTACGAGCAGTACTTC. Its protein product is CASSPTRGGYEQYF.

This chain connects TRBV18 to TRBJ2-1; TRBD1 agrees at 7 bases. V gave up 3 bases and J gave up 7 bases; unmatched junction bases: 9. This CDR3 has 15 amino acids. CDR1 KGHSH and CDR2 LQKENI come from the germline V gene. CDR3 sequence reads: CASSPLDRYRNEQFF. CDR3 nucleotides: TGTGCCAGCTCACCCTTGGACAGGTACCGGAATGAGCAGTTCTTC.

V and J are TRBV25-1 and TRBJ2-1; 8 bases fit TRBD1. J gave up 10 bases and V 3 bases, and 8 bases lay outside the gene matches. The CDR3 is 14 amino acids. Germline V gene sequence: CDR1 MGHDK, CDR2 SYGVNS. The CDR3: CASSEGNRGYEQFF. CDR3 in DNA: TGTGCCAGCAGTGAGGGGAACAGGGGGTACGAGCAGTTCTTC.

The CDR3 reads CASSVQGPAYNEQFF. CDR3 coding DNA: TGTGCCAGCAGTGTACAGGGGCCGGCCTACAATGAGCAGTTCTTC. V gene TRBV6-1 combines with J gene TRBJ2-1, with TRBD1 matching over 7 bases. In germline, CDR1 is MNHNS, CDR2 SASEGT. The CDR3 has 15 residues. With V trimmed by 4 bases and J by 2 bases, 5 bases remained unmatched.

This chain connects TRBV5-1 to TRBJ2-4, with TRBD1 identical over 8 bases. CDR3 length: 14 residues. CDR1 and CDR2 (germline): SGHRS, YFSETQ. Losses at the gene ends were 10 bases for V and 3 bases for J; bases not matched to a gene: 9. The CDR3 nucleotides are TGCGCCGGTCCAGCAGGGGGCGGCAAAAACATTCAGTACTTC. This translates into CAGPAGGGKNIQYF.

The V call is TRBV2, the J call TRBJ2-7; D might be TRBD1 or TRBD2, each matching 5 bases. Germline lookup yields CDR1 SNHLY and CDR2 FYNNEI. V lost 8 bases to trimming and J lost 3 bases, with 14 bases between them. CDR3 length: 13 residues. The CDR3 spells CASDGTSNYEQYF. The CDR3 DNA reads TGTGCCAGCGACGGGACCTCAAACTACGAGCAGTACTTC. Supplemented by reference TRBV2 and TRBJ2-7, the full variable domain reads EPEVTQTPSHQVTQMGQEVILRCVPISNHLYFYWYRQILGQKVEFLVSFYNNEISEKSEIFDDQFSVERPDGSNFTLKIRSTKLEDSAMYFCASDGTSNYEQYFGPGTRLTVT.

V is TRBV2 and J is TRBJ2-3; D gene unclear. CDR3 length: 15 amino acids. The germline V and J ends were trimmed by 2 bases and 0 bases, with 9 bases remaining between them. Germline V gene sequence: CDR1 SNHLY, CDR2 FYNNEI. The DNA for the CDR3 is TGTGCCAGCAGTGAATTGGGCTTTAGCACAGATACGCAGTATTTT. Encoded protein: CASSELGFSTDTQYF.

This clone is a singleton in its sample. The rearrangement links TRBV9 to TRBJ2-7, with 7 bases matching TRBD2. In germline, CDR1 is SGDLS, CDR2 YYNGEE. CDR3 length: 18 residues. V was clipped by 3 bases and J by 3 bases; unmatched bases: 18. The CDR3 region has the DNA TGTGCCAGCAGCGCCTCGGGAGCGAGCGGATGGGGGGGCTACGAGCAGTACTTC. It codes for CASSASGASGWGGYEQYF.

The chain couples TRBV9 to TRBJ1-2, with D possibly TRBD1 on 5 matching bases. The CDR3 consists of 13 residues. Germline V CDR1 and CDR2: SGDLS, YYNGEE. V was trimmed by 3 bases and J by 13 bases, leaving 19 bases between them. The chain's CDR3 is CASSAGAVWGSTF. The CDR3 DNA follows: TGTGCCAGCAGCGCTGGGGCTGTCTGGGGCAGCACCTTC.